This passage covers 18 T cell receptor beta chains from one sample sequenced in a study of cytomegalovirus exposure and HLA in healthy donors. PCR primers comprised 60 Vbeta and 13 Jbeta primers. Measured with immunoSEQ multiplex PCR; TCRdb has only the in-frame clones, and not every one. The sample has about 200,000 clones, 80% to 90% seen once. The sequenced sample consisted of PBMCs. Source of these receptors: a woman younger than 45 in good health and CMV-seronegative.

V and J are TRBV7-9 and TRBJ2-5, with 12 bases matching TRBD1. Germline-derived CDR1 and CDR2 are SEHNR and FQNEAQ (reference sequence). This CDR3 spans 16 amino acids. Trimming took 5 bases from V and 3 from J; bases not matched to a gene: 7. CDR3 nucleotides: TGTGCCAGCAGCCCATCCGGGACAGGGGGCGAAGAGACCCAGTACTTC. This sequence encodes CASSPSGTGGEETQYF.

The V gene is TRBV15, the J gene TRBJ2-1, with TRBD2 identical over 7 bases. The CDR3 totals 13 residues. Trimming at V came to 3 bases and at J to 6 bases, leaving 2 bases not matched to a gene. Per germline, CDR1 LNHNV and CDR2 YYDKDF (reference sequence). The CDR3 protein is CATSSGGGNEQFF. For the CDR3, the DNA is TGTGCCACCAGCAGTGGCGGGGGCAATGAGCAGTTCTTC.

The rearrangement joins TRBV6-5 to TRBJ2-2, with 7 positions matching TRBD1. Germline values: CDR1 MNHEY, CDR2 SVGAGI. V gave up 4 bases and J gave up 1 base; unmatched junction bases: 6. The CDR3 covers 16 residues. In DNA form, the CDR3 reads TGTGCCAGCAGTTCTTGGACAGGTGGGAACACCGGGGAGCTGTTTTTT. It yields the protein CASSSWTGGNTGELFF.

V gene TRBV7-9 combines with J gene TRBJ1-1, with D perhaps matching TRBD1 (6 bases). Germline V lookup: CDR1 SEHNR, CDR2 FQNEAQ (reference sequence). The CDR3 has 13 amino acids. Trimming removed 6 bases at V and 5 bases at J, with 13 bases between. CDR3 in amino acids: CASSSRGGTEAFF. DNA of the CDR3: TGTGCCAGCAGTTCCAGGGGTGGAACTGAAGCTTTCTTT.

The V call is TRBV27, the J call TRBJ1-2; TRBD1 might be the D (6 bases). V was pared by 5 bases and J by 3 bases, with 19 bases between. This CDR3 is built from 16 residues. Per the germline V gene, CDR1 is MNHEY and CDR2 is SMNVEV (reference sequence). As DNA, the CDR3 is TGTGCCAGCAGTCCAATACAGGGACGGGCCCACTATGGCTACACCTTC. Protein: CASSPIQGRAHYGYTF.

This clone was observed once. V gene TRBV5-1 combines with J gene TRBJ2-1; D may be TRBD2 (6 bases). The V end lost 7 bases, the J end lost 5 bases, and 7 bases lay between the germline ends. There are 11 residues in the CDR3. Per the germline V gene, CDR1 is SGHRS and CDR2 is YFSETQ. The CDR3 bases are TGCGCCAGCTCGGGGGACAATGAGCAGTTCTTC. It is translated as CASSGDNEQFF.

The rearrangement links TRBV5-1 to TRBJ2-5; TRBD1 is a possible D gene (5 bases). The V end was cut by 3 bases, the J end by 5 bases, with 11 bases between. Germline V CDR1 and CDR2: SGHRS, YFSETQ. The CDR3 extends over 13 amino acids. The CDR3 DNA sequence: TGCGCCAGCAGCTGGCAACGACAGGAGACCCAGTACTTC. Amino acids: CASSWQRQETQYF.

The chain couples TRBV11-2 to TRBJ2-7, with 8 bases fitting TRBD1. This CDR3 is 15 amino acids long. Trimming removed 5 bases from V and 1 base from J; junction bases left unmatched: 7. Germline V CDR1 and CDR2: SGHAT, FQNNGV. The CDR3 here is CASSPDREGSYEQYF. The CDR3 DNA reads TGTGCCAGCAGCCCGGACAGGGAAGGATCCTACGAGCAGTACTTC. Full variable domain (remainder filled in from reference TRBV11-2 and TRBJ2-7): EAGVAQSPRYKIIEKRQSVAFWCNPISGHATLYWYQQILGQGPKLLIQFQNNGVVDDSQLPKDRFSAERLKGVDSTLKIQPAKLEDSAVYLCASSPDREGSYEQYFGPGTRLTVT.

Details on this clone: The junction differs from germline at one of its ends, possibly a read error. The chain recombines TRBV4-1 with TRBJ2-5; TRBD1 matches at 7 bases. The DNA end is a closer match to TRBJ2-7, so the J assignment may be wrong. Germline CDR1 MGHRA, CDR2 YSYEKL. The CDR3 runs to 16 residues. CDR3 DNA: TGCGCCAGCAGTCAAGGGGCAGACAGGGAAACCTACGAGCAGTACTTC. Its translation: CASSQGADRETYEQYF.

The chain joins TRBV14 to TRBJ2-7, with 7 nucleotides matching TRBD1. The germline V gene encodes CDR1 SGHDN and CDR2 FVKESK. Trimming at V came to 1 base and at J to 6 bases, leaving 3 bases not matched to a gene. The CDR3 is made up of 13 amino acids. The CDR3 sequence is CASSQGGGGEQYF. Here the CDR3 DNA reads TGTGCCAGCAGCCAAGGAGGGGGCGGCGAGCAGTACTTC.

This sequence joins TRBV5-6 and TRBJ1-4; TRBD1 matches 9 bases. The CDR3 has 15 residues. V dropped 2 bases and J dropped 5; count of bases not matched to a gene: 4. CDR1 SGHDT and CDR2 YYEEEE come from the germline V gene. This CDR3 is CASSFRDRVNEKLFF. CDR3 nucleotides: TGTGCCAGCAGCTTCCGGGACAGGGTAAATGAAAAACTGTTTTTT. The full variable domain, rest sourced from reference TRBV5-6 and TRBJ1-4, is DAGVTQSPTHLIKTRGQQVTLRCSPKSGHDTVSWYQQALGQGPQFIFQYYEEEERQRGNFPDRFSGHQFPNYSSELNVNALLLGDSALYLCASSFRDRVNEKLFFGSGTQLSVL.

J is TRBJ1-5 and V is TRBV19; the D is unclear. Germline V gene data show CDR1 as LNHDA and CDR2 as SQIVND (reference sequence). CDR3 length: 14 residues. The V gene lost 5 bases and the J gene lost 3 bases, with 11 bases spanning the gap. The CDR3 region is CASSAYSYNQPQHF. The DNA of the CDR3 is TGTGCCAGTAGTGCCTACAGTTACAATCAGCCCCAGCATTTT.

The V call is TRBV6-5, the J call TRBJ2-3; D not certain. The germline CDR1 and CDR2 sequences are MNHEY and SVGAGI. V was clipped by 2 bases and J by 0 bases, with 12 bases between them. The CDR3 consists of 16 residues. This chain's CDR3 is CASSYPPQSSTDTQYF. CDR3 nucleotide sequence: TGTGCCAGCAGTTACCCCCCCCAGTCTAGCACAGATACGCAGTATTTT.

V gene TRBV29-1 combines with J gene TRBJ2-3; possibly TRBD2 for D (7 bases). The CDR3 spans 16 residues. Trimming took 3 bases from V and 6 from J, leaving 22 bases between them. Germline V gene lookup returns CDR1 SQVTM and CDR2 ANQGSEA. The CDR3 protein is CSVDLMRRGALDTQYF. As DNA, the CDR3 is TGCAGCGTTGATCTAATGAGACGGGGGGCTTTGGATACGCAGTATTTT.

The rearrangement joins TRBV6-6 to TRBJ1-1; 8 bases map to TRBD1. Germline V gene data show CDR1 as MNHNY and CDR2 as SVGAGI (reference sequence). The length of the CDR3 is 14 residues. The V and J ends lost 7 bases and 3 bases, in that order; junction bases with no gene match: 7. CDR3 amino acids: CASTRGQGDTEAFF. For the CDR3, the DNA is TGTGCCAGCACCCGAGGACAGGGTGACACTGAAGCTTTCTTT.

The DNA for the CDR3 is TGTGCCAGCAGTGACCAAGGGGTTCTGAACACTGAAGCTTTCTTT. Translated, it gives CASSDQGVLNTEAFF. The chain links TRBV27 to TRBJ1-1; D is possibly TRBD1 (5 bases). The CDR3 contains 15 residues. V was clipped by 5 bases and J by 0 bases, with 13 bases between them. The germline V gene encodes CDR1 MNHEY and CDR2 SMNVEV (reference sequence).

This chain uses TRBV5-1 with TRBJ2-6, with 8 bases matching TRBD1. This CDR3 is 17 amino acids long. The germline V gene encodes CDR1 SGHRS and CDR2 YFSETQ. Unmatched junction bases numbered 8, after V lost 2 bases and J lost 4 bases. The CDR3 DNA follows: TGCGCCAGCAGCTTCGGACAGGGAGTATCCGGGGCCAACGTCCTGACTTTC. Protein product: CASSFGQGVSGANVLTF.

The chain combines TRBV11-2 with TRBJ1-2; 8 nucleotides agree with TRBD1. Trimming cost V 5 bases and J 5 bases; bases outside gene matches: 10. The CDR3 runs to 15 residues. From germline, CDR1 is SGHAT and CDR2 FQNNGV. CDR3 sequence reads: CASSLDRGRIYGYTF. As DNA, the CDR3 is TGTGCCAGCAGCCTCGACAGGGGCAGGATTTATGGCTACACCTTC. Filled out from reference TRBV11-2 and TRBJ1-2, the complete variable domain reads EAGVAQSPRYKIIEKRQSVAFWCNPISGHATLYWYQQILGQGPKLLIQFQNNGVVDDSQLPKDRFSAERLKGVDSTLKIQPAKLEDSAVYLCASSLDRGRIYGYTFGSGTRLTVV.